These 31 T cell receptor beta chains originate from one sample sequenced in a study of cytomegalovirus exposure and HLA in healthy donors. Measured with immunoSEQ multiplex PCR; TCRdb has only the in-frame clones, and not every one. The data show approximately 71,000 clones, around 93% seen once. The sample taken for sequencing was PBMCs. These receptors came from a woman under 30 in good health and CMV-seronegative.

The CDR3: CASSLASGLPLQFF. The DNA of the CDR3 is TGTGCCAGCAGTTTGGCTAGCGGGCTTCCCCTGCAGTTCTTC. This chain uses TRBV27 with TRBJ2-1; 8 bases are a match to TRBD2. Germline loops: CDR1 MNHEY, CDR2 SMNVEV (reference sequence). CDR3 length: 14 amino acids. Unmatched junction bases numbered 10, after V lost 3 bases and J lost 12 bases.

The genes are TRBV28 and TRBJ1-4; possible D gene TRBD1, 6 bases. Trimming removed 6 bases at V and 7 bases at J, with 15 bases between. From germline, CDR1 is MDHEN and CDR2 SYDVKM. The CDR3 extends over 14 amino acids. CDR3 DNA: TGTGCCAGCAGCATACAGGGTGGTGGTGAAAAACTGTTTTTT. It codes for CASSIQGGGEKLFF.

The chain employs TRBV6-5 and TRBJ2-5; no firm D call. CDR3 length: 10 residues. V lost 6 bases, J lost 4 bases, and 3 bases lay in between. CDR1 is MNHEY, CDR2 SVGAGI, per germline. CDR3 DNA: TGTGCCAGCAGCCGAGAGACCCAGTACTTC. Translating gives CASSRETQYF.

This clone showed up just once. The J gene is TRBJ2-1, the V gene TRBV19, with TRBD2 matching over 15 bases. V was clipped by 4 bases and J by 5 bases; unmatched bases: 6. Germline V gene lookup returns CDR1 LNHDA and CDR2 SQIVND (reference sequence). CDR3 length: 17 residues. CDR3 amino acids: CASSTPGTSGRNNEQFF. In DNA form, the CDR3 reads TGTGCCAGTAGTACCCCCGGGACTAGCGGGAGGAACAATGAGCAGTTCTTC.

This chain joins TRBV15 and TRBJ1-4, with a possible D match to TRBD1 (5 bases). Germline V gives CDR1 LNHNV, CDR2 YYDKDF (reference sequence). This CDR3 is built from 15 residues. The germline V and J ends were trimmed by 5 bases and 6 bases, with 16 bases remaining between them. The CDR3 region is CATSGGGEAYEKLFF. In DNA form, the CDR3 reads TGTGCCACCAGCGGGGGAGGAGAGGCCTATGAAAAACTGTTTTTT.

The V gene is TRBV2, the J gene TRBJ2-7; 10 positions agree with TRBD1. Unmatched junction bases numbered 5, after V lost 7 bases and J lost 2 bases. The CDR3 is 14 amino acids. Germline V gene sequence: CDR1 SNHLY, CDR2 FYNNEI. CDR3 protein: CASNRDRGAYEQYF. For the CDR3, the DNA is TGTGCCAGCAATAGGGACAGGGGCGCCTACGAGCAGTACTTC.

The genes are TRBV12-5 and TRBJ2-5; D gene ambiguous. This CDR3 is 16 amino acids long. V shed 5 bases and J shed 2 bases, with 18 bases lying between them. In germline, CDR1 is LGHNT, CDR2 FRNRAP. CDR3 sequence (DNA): TGTGCTAGTGGTACTGAAGAGTTGGGCGTACAAGAGACCCAGTACTTC. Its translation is CASGTEELGVQETQYF.

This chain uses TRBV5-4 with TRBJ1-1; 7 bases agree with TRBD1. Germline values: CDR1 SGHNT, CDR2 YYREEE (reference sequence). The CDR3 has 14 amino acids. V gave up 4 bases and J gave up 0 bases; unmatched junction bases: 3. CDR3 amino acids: CASSPGQMNTEAFF. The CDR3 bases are TGTGCCAGCAGCCCGGGACAGATGAACACTGAAGCTTTCTTT.

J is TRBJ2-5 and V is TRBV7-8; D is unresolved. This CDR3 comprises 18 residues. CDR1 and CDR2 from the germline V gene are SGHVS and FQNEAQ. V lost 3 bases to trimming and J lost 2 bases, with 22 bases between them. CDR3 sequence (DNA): TGTGCCAGCAGCTTTTCCCCCAAGGCAACTACCTCTCAAGAGACCCAGTACTTC. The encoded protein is CASSFSPKATTSQETQYF. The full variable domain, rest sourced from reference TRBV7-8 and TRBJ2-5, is GAGVSQSPRYKVAKRGQDVALRCDPISGHVSLFWYQQALGQGPEFLTYFQNEAQLDKSGLPSDRFFAERPEGSVSTLKIQRTQQEDSAVYLCASSFSPKATTSQETQYFGPGTRLLVL.

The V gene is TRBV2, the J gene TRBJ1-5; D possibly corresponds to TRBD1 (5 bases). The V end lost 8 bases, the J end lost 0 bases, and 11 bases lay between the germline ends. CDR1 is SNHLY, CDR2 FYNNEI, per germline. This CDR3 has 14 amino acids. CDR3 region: CASWGGDSNQPQHF. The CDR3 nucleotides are TGTGCCAGCTGGGGAGGGGATAGCAATCAGCCCCAGCATTTT. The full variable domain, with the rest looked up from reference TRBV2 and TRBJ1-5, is EPEVTQTPSHQVTQMGQEVILRCVPISNHLYFYWYRQILGQKVEFLVSFYNNEISEKSEIFDDQFSVERPDGSNFTLKIRSTKLEDSAMYFCASWGGDSNQPQHFGDGTRLSIL.

The CDR3 here is CASSPLRLALTDTQYF. Written as DNA, the CDR3 is TGTGCCAGCAGTCCCCTCCGACTAGCACTCACAGATACGCAGTATTTT. V and J are TRBV27 and TRBJ2-3, with 7 bases that match TRBD2. This CDR3 is built from 16 residues. In germline, CDR1 is MNHEY, CDR2 SMNVEV (reference sequence). The trim removed 5 bases at V and 2 bases at J, leaving 10 bases unmatched.

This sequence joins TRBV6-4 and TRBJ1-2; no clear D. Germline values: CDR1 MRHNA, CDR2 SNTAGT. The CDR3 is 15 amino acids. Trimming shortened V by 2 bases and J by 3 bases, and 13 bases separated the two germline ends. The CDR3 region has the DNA TGTGCCAGCAGTGACCAGGCAGGATCTTACTATGGCTACACCTTC. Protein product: CASSDQAGSYYGYTF.

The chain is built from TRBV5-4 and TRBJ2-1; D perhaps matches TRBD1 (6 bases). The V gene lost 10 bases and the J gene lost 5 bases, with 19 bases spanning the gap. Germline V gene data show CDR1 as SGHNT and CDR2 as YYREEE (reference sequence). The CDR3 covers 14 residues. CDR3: CAVQRDKVHNEQFF. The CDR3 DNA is TGTGCCGTCCAACGGGACAAGGTTCACAATGAGCAGTTCTTC.

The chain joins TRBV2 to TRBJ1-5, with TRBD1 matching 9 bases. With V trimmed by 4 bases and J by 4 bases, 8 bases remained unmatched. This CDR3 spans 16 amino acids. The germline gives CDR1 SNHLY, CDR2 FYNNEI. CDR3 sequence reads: CASSARDRAGNQPQHF. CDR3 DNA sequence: TGTGCCAGCAGTGCCCGGGACAGGGCAGGAAATCAGCCCCAGCATTTT. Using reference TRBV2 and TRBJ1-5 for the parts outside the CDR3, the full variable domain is EPEVTQTPSHQVTQMGQEVILRCVPISNHLYFYWYRQILGQKVEFLVSFYNNEISEKSEIFDDQFSVERPDGSNFTLKIRSTKLEDSAMYFCASSARDRAGNQPQHFGDGTRLSIL.

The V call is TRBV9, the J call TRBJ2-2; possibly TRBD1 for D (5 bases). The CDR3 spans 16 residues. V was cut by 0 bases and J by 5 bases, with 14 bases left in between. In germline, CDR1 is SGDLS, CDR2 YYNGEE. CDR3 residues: CASSVGAGPRTGELFF. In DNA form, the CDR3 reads TGTGCCAGCAGCGTAGGAGCAGGGCCTCGTACCGGGGAGCTGTTTTTT.

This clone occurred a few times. The CDR3: CASSEGQGTEAFF. CDR3 in DNA: TGTGCCAGCAGCGAGGGACAGGGCACTGAAGCTTTCTTT. V gene TRBV7-6 combines with J gene TRBJ1-1; 9 bases line up with TRBD1. Germline-derived CDR1 and CDR2 are SGHVS and FNYEAQ. The trim removed 5 bases at V and 4 bases at J, leaving 2 bases unmatched. The CDR3 sequence is 13 residues long.

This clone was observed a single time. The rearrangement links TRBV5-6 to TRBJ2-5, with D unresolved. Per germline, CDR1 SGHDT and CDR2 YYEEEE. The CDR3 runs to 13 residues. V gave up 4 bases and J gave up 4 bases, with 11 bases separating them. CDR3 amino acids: CASSLLPGETQYF. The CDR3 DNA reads TGTGCCAGCAGCCTCCTCCCGGGAGAGACCCAGTACTTC. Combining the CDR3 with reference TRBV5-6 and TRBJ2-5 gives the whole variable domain DAGVTQSPTHLIKTRGQQVTLRCSPKSGHDTVSWYQQALGQGPQFIFQYYEEEERQRGNFPDRFSGHQFPNYSSELNVNALLLGDSALYLCASSLLPGETQYFGPGTRLLVL.

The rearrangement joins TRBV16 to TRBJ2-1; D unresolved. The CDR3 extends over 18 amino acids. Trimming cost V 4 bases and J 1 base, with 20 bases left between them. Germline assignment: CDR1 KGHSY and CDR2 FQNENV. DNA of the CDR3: TGTGCCAGCAGCCCCTCCGTCGGTGTGAAACTGTCCTACAATGAGCAGTTCTTC. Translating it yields CASSPSVGVKLSYNEQFF.

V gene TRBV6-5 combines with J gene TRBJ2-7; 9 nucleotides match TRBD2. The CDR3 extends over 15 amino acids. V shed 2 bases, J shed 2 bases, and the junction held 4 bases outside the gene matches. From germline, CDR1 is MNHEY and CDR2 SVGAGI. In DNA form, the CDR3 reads TGTGCCAGCAGTTACGGGCGGGAGGGCCCCTACGAGCAGTACTTC. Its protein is CASSYGREGPYEQYF.

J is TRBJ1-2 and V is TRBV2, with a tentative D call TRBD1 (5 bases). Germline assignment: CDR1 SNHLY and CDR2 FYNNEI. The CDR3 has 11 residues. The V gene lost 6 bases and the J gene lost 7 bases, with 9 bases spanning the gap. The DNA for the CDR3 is TGTGCCAGCAGCCCCGACAGTGGCTACACCTTC. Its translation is CASSPDSGYTF.

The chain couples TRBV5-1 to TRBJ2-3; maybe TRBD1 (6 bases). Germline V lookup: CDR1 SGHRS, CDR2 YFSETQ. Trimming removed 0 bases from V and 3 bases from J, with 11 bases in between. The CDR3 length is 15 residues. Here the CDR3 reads CASSLDRVGTDTQYF. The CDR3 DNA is TGCGCCAGCAGCTTGGACAGGGTTGGAACAGATACGCAGTATTTT. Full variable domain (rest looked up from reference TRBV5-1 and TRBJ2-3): KAGVTQTPRYLIKTRGQQVTLSCSPISGHRSVSWYQQTPGQGLQFLFEYFSETQRNKGNFPGRFSGRQFSNSRSEMNVSTLELGDSALYLCASSLDRVGTDTQYFGPGTRLTVL.

The CDR3 DNA reads TGTGCCAGTAGTACCCAGGGTGGGACTGAAGCTTTCTTT. Translation gives CASSTQGGTEAFF. The chain is built from TRBV19 and TRBJ1-1; a weak D match, TRBD1 (5 bases). The germline V gene encodes CDR1 LNHDA and CDR2 SQIVND (reference sequence). This CDR3 region has 13 residues. The germline V and J ends were trimmed by 4 bases and 5 bases, with 11 bases remaining between them.

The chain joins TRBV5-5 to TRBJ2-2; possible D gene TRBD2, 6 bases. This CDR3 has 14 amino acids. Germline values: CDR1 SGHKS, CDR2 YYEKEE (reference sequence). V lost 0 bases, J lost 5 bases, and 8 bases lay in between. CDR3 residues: CASSLGLVTGELFF. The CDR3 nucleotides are TGTGCCAGCAGCTTGGGACTAGTAACCGGGGAGCTGTTTTTT.

In DNA form, the CDR3 reads TGCGCCACCTGGACAGGGAAAAACTACGAGCAGTACTTC. Its translation: CATWTGKNYEQYF. J is TRBJ2-7 and V is TRBV10-1, with TRBD1 matching over 8 bases. CDR1 and CDR2 (germline): WNHNN, SYGVQD (reference sequence). V shed 10 bases and J 3 bases; nucleotides not matched to a gene: 8. There are 13 residues in the CDR3.

The CDR3 DNA sequence: TGTGCCAGCAGTTCCTGGTCAGGACAGGGGGCAGGTGGCTACACCTTC. This gives the protein CASSSWSGQGAGGYTF. This chain links TRBV28 with TRBJ1-2, with 11 positions matching TRBD1. Looked up from germline, CDR1 is MDHEN and CDR2 is SYDVKM. V trimming: 4 bases; J trimming: 7 bases; junction bases outside the gene matches: 11. This CDR3 contains 16 residues.

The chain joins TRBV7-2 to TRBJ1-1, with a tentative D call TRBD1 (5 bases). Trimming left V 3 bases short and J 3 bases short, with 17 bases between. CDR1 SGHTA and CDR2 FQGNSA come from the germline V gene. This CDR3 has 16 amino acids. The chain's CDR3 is CASSFQGYSTDTEAFF. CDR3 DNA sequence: TGTGCCAGCAGCTTCCAGGGTTATAGTACGGACACTGAAGCTTTCTTT. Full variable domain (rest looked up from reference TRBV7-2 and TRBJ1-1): GAGVSQSPSNKVTEKGKDVELRCDPISGHTALYWYRQSLGQGLEFLIYFQGNSAPDKSGLPSDRFSAERTGGSVSTLTIQRTQQEDSAVYLCASSFQGYSTDTEAFFGQGTRLTVV.

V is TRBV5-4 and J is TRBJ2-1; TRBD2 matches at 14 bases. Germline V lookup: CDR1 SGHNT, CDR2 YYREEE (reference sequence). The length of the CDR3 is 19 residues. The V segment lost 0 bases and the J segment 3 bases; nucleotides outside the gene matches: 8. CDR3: CASSLAGLAGGLGYNEQFF. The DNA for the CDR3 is TGTGCCAGCAGCTTGGCCGGACTAGCGGGAGGCCTGGGCTACAATGAGCAGTTCTTC.

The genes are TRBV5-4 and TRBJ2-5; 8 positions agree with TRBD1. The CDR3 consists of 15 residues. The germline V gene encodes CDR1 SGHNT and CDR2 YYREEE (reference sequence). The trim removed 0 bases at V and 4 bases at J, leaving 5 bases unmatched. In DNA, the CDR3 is TGTGCCAGCAGCTTGGTGGGGACAGGCGGAGAGACCCAGTACTTC. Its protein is CASSLVGTGGETQYF.

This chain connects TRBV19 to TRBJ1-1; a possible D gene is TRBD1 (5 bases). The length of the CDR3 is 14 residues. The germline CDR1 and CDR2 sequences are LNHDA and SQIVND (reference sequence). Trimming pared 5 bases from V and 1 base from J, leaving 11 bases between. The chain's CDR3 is CASSGGTGNTEAFF. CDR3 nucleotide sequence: TGTGCCAGTAGTGGTGGGACTGGGAACACTGAAGCTTTCTTT.

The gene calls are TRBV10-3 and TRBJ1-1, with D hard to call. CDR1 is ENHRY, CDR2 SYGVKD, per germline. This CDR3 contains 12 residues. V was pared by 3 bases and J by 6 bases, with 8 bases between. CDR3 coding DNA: TGTGCCATCAGTGAAACGAGGGCTGAAGCTTTCTTT. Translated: CAISETRAEAFF.

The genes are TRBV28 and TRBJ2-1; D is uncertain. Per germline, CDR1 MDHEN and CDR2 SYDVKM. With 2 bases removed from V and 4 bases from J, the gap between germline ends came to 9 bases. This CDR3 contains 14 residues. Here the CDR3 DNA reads TGTGCCAGCAGTTTAAGTCGGGTGTACAATGAGCAGTTCTTC. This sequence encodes CASSLSRVYNEQFF.